This T cell receptor beta chain appears in the sequencing data of a study of blood T cell repertoires in COVID-19. Study-level information: Specimens from acute and convalescent COVID-19 originated in the United States, Italy and Spain.

In the study's own analysis: From reference gene primer amplification, estimates of nucleated cell counts were derived. Method: immunoSEQ multiplex PCR; TCRdb's copy keeps in-frame clones and lacks some. V and J calls and clone size are given by that table; D and trimming were obtained from the DNA. The sample has approximately 260,000 clones, roughly 88% seen once. The CDR3 loop spans 17 amino acids. This chain uses TRBV21-1 with TRBJ1-4; the table calls TRBD1, which could not be checked here. TRBV21-1 is a known pseudogene. The specimen was peripheral blood. The source is an older woman with COVID-19, enrolled during active disease. Here the CDR3 reads CASSKLDNQTTNEKLFF. The CDR3 nucleotides read TGTGCCAGCAGCAAATTGGACAACCAAACAACTAATGAAAAACTGTTTTTT.